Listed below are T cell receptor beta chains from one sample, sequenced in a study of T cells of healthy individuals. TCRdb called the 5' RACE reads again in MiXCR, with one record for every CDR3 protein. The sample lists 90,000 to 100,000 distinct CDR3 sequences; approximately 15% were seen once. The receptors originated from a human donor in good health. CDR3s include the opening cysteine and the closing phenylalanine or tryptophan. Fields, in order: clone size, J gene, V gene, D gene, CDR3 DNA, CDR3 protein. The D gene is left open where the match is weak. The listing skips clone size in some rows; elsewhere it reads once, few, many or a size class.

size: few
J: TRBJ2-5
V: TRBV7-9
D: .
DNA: TGTGCCAGCAGCTTTGTGGAAAGGGAGACCCAGTACTTC
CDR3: CASSFVERETQYF

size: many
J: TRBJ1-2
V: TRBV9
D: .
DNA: TGTGCCAGCAGCCTGGCCCCACAGACATCCTATGGCTACACCTTC
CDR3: CASSLAPQTSYGYTF

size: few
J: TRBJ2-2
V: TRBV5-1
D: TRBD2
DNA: TGCGCCAGCAGCGCACTAGCGGGAGACAACTCCGGGGAGCTGTTTTTT
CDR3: CASSALAGDNSGELFF

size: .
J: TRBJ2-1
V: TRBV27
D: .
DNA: TGTGCCAGCAGTAACCTGGATTCTCCTACCGATGAGCAGTTCTTC
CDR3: CASSNLDSPTDEQFF

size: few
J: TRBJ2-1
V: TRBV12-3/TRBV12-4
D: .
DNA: TGTGCCAGCAGTTATGCCGGGACTGAGCAGTTCTTC
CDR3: CASSYAGTEQFF

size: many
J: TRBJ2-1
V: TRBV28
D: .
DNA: TGTGCCAGCAGTTTAAACGGCCCTGTCCATGAGCAGTTCTTC
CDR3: CASSLNGPVHEQFF

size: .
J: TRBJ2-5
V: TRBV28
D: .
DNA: TGTGTCAGCAGTTTACGGCCGGGTTTACAAGAGACCCAGTACTTC
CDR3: CVSSLRPGLQETQYF

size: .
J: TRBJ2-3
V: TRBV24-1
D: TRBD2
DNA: TGTGCCACCAGTGCCCCGCCCAGCGGGGGGACAGATACGCAGTATTTT
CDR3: CATSAPPSGGTDTQYF

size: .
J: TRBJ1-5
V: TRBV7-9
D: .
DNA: TGTGCCAGCAGCTTAGTGGTGGGGGCGGTCGGCAATCAGCCCCAGCATTTT
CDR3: CASSLVVGAVGNQPQHF

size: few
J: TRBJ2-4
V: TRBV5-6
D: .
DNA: TGTGCCAGCAGCGGGTACCTAGCCAAAAACATTCAGTACTTC
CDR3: CASSGYLAKNIQYF

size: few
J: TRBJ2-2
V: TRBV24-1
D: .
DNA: TGTGCCACCAGTGTCGGGAGCACCGGGGAGCTGTTTTTT
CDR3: CATSVGSTGELFF

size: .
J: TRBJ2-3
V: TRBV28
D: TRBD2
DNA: TGTGCCAGCATAGATGTCCGGGGGGGCTCCACAGATACGCAGTATTTT
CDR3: CASIDVRGGSTDTQYF

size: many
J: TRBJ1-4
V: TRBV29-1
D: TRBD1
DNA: TGCAGCGCCTTCGGGACAGGGAATGAAAAACTGTTTTTT
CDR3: CSAFGTGNEKLFF

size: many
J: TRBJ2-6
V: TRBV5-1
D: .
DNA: TGCGCCAGCAGCCTCTCAGTGGGGGCCAACGTCCTGACTTTC
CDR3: CASSLSVGANVLTF

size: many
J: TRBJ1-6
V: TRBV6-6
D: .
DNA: TGTGCCACCCTACGGAATAATTCACCCCTCCACTTT
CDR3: CATLRNNSPLHF

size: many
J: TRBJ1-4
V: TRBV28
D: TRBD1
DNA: TGTGCCAGCAGCCGACAACAGGGGAGGAATGAAAAACTGTTTTTT
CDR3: CASSRQQGRNEKLFF

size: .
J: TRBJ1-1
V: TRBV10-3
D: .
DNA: TGTGCCATCAGGACAACAGGGAGCGAGACTGAAGCTTTCTTT
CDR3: CAIRTTGSETEAFF

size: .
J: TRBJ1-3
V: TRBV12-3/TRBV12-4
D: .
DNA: TGCGCCAGCAGTCCGAACCGGGCCTCCTTACTTCGAAACACCATATATTTT
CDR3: CASSPNRASLLRNTIYF

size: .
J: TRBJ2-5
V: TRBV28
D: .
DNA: TGTGCCAGCAGTCCCGGTAGACGGGAGACCCAGTACTTC
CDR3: CASSPGRRETQYF

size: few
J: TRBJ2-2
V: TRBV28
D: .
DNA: TGTGCCAGCAGTACCGCCCGAGGGCGAACCGGGGAGCTGTTTTTT
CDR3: CASSTARGRTGELFF

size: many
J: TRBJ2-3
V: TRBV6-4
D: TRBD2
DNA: TGTGCCAGCAGTGACTCGAATCTAGCGGGGGGAGCTAAGGAGCAGTATTTT
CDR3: CASSDSNLAGGAKEQYF

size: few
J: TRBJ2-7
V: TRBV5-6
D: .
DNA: TGTGCCAGCAGCTTGGAGTTTGGACGGAAGAGCTCCTACGAGCAGTACTTC
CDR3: CASSLEFGRKSSYEQYF

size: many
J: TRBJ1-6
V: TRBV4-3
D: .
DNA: TGCGCCAGCAGCCAAGATCTTCAGGGGCGTAATTCACCCCTCCACTTT
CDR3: CASSQDLQGRNSPLHF

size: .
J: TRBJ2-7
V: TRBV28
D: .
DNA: TGTGCCAGCGGGCAGAGATATCCCTACGAGCAGTACTTC
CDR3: CASGQRYPYEQYF

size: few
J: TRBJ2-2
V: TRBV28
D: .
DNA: TGTGCCAGCACCCTAGACAGAGCGAACACCGGGGAGCTGTTTTTT
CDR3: CASTLDRANTGELFF

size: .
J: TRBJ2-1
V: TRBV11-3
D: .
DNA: TGTGCCAGCAGCTTCGGCGGAAGAATCTACAATGAGCAGTTCTTC
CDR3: CASSFGGRIYNEQFF

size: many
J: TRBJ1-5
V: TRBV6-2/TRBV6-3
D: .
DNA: TGTGCCAGCACCTCCCGTCCGGGGAATCAGCCCCAGCATTTT
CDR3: CASTSRPGNQPQHF

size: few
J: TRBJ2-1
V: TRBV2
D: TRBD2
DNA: TGTGCCAGACTAGCGGGAGGTGACGGGAATGAGCAGTTCTTC
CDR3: CARLAGGDGNEQFF

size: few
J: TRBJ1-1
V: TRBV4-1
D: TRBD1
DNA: TGCGCCAGCAGCCAAGTAGTCACAGGGGTTAACACTGAAGCTTTCTTT
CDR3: CASSQVVTGVNTEAFF

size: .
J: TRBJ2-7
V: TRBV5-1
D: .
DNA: TGCGCCAGCAGCTCCCCAGGGAGGTCCCACGAGCAGTACTTC
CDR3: CASSSPGRSHEQYF

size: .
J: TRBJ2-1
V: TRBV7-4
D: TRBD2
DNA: TGTGCCAGCAGCTTTCGGACTAGCGGGATAGGTAATGAGCAGTTCTTC
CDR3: CASSFRTSGIGNEQFF